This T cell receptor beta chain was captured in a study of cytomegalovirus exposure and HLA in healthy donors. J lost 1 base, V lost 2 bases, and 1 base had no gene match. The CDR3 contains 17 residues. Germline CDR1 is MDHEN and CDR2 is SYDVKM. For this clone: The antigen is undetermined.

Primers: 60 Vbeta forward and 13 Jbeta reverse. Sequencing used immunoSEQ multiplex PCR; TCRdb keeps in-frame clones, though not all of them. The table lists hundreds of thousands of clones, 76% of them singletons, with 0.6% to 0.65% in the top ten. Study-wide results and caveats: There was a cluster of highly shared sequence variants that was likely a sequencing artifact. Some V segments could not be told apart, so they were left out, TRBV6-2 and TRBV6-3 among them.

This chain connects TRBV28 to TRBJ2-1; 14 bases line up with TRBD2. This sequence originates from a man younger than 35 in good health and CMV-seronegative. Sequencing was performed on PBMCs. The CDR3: CASSLGTSGSSYNEQFF. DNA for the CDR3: TGTGCCAGCAGTTTAGGGACTAGCGGGAGTTCCTACAATGAGCAGTTCTTC.